Each of the 31 T cell receptor beta chains below was sequenced from the same sample in a study of CD8+CD57+ T cells in acquired aplastic anemia (dated by TCRdb to 2017 to 2018). Expansion of CD8+CD57+ cells had been shown by flow cytometry in the patients chosen for sequencing. Sequencing instrument: Illumina HiSeq 2000. TCR beta VDJ combination and CDR3 sequence profiling used genomic DNA as the template. Starting from the raw public reads, TCRdb applied fastp trimming at Q25, assembled clones with MiXCR and retained in-frame beta chains. Each entry merges the rows of one CDR3 protein and shows their most common DNA and genes. This sample gives 250,000 to 350,000 distinct CDR3 sequences in total; 56% of them show up just once. The biggest ten clones account for 1.3% of the sample. The sequenced sample was sorted CD4+, CD8+, or CD8+CD57+ T cells (not recorded which) from PBMCs. Receptor source: a human donor with aplastic anemia.

This clonotype was counted many times. This chain joins TRBV5-1 and TRBJ2-2; no definite D call. With 0 bases removed from V and 7 bases from J, the gap between germline ends came to 7 bases. The V gene's germline CDR1 is SGHRS and CDR2 YFSETQ. The CDR3 has 13 amino acids. CDR3 sequence reads: CASSLELSGELFF. The CDR3 DNA reads TGCGCCAGCAGCTTGGAGCTGAGCGGGGAGCTGTTTTTT.

This sequence joins TRBV19 and TRBJ2-5; the match to TRBD2 covers 7 bases. V lost 7 bases and J lost 5; bases outside the gene matches: 10. The germline V gene has CDR1 LNHDA and CDR2 SQIVND (reference sequence). This CDR3 has 14 amino acids. In DNA, the CDR3 is TGTGCCAGTATGCCGGGGGGAACCTTCGAGACCCAGTACTTC. Encoded protein: CASMPGGTFETQYF.

The J gene is TRBJ1-2, the V gene TRBV20-1; a weak D match, TRBD1 (5 bases). This CDR3 is 13 amino acids long. Germline V CDR1 and CDR2: DFQATT, SNEGSKA (reference sequence). Trimming left V 7 bases short and J 4 bases short, with 16 bases between. CDR3 region: CSVPGLAFYGYTF. CDR3 sequence (DNA): TGCAGTGTACCGGGACTAGCGTTCTATGGCTACACCTTC.

The rearrangement links TRBV2 to TRBJ2-3, with 13 bases fitting TRBD2. V shed 5 bases and J 3 bases; nucleotides not matched to a gene: 14. Germline V gene lookup returns CDR1 SNHLY and CDR2 FYNNEI. The CDR3 contains 19 residues. CDR3 amino acids: CASSHGLAGALGMTDTQYF. The DNA of the CDR3 is TGTGCCAGCAGTCATGGACTAGCGGGAGCCCTCGGGATGACAGATACGCAGTATTTT.

The J gene is TRBJ1-2, the V gene TRBV25-1; no definite D call. V was pared by 2 bases and J by 4 bases, with 14 bases between. Germline lookup yields CDR1 MGHDK and CDR2 SYGVNS. CDR3 size: 15 residues. The CDR3 spells CASSEGVTGIYGYTF. Written as DNA, the CDR3 is TGTGCCAGCAGTGAAGGTGTAACGGGCATCTATGGCTACACCTTC.

J is TRBJ2-3 and V is TRBV20-1; either TRBD1 or TRBD2 may fit D (5 bases each). CDR1 is DFQATT and CDR2 is SNEGSKA in the germline V gene (reference sequence). Trimming cost V 5 bases and J 2 bases, with 17 bases left between them. The CDR3 spans 15 residues. DNA for the CDR3: TGCAGTGCTCCCCAGTTGGGGGATTACACAGATACGCAGTATTTT. Amino acid sequence: CSAPQLGDYTDTQYF.

There are a few counts of this clonotype. This rearrangement joins TRBV29-1 to TRBJ2-5, with 8 bases matching TRBD1. The CDR3 extends over 12 amino acids. Trimming at V came to 4 bases and at J to 3 bases, leaving 1 base not matched to a gene. Looked up from germline, CDR1 is SQVTM and CDR2 is ANQGSEA. CDR3 nucleotides: TGCAGCGTTGCAGGGGGCGAAGAGACCCAGTACTTC. It translates to CSVAGGEETQYF.

This clonotype came up a few times. This is likely a read error, given that the CDR3 carries no conserved phenylalanine or tryptophan at its end. It is unclear where the CDR3 begins or ends on the DNA, so no DNA is shown, and the CDR3 is as TCRdb lists it. The chain carries TRBV5-1 and TRBJ2-7; TRBD2, the table's D call, lacks a check against the DNA. Germline CDR1 SGHRS, CDR2 YFSETQ. 8 amino acids form the CDR3, both terminal residues included. CDR3 protein: CASSLGAG.

The chain carries TRBV29-1 and TRBJ1-2, with no clear D. This CDR3 contains 14 residues. The germline gives CDR1 SQVTM, CDR2 ANQGSEA. V lost 4 bases to trimming and J lost 1 base, with 13 bases between them. CDR3 nucleotides: TGCAGCGTTGGGGTGGCAACCAATAACTATGGCTACACCTTC. Residues: CSVGVATNNYGYTF. Drawing the rest from reference TRBV29-1 and TRBJ1-2, the complete variable domain is SAVISQKPSRDICQRGTSLTIQCQVDSQVTMMFWYRQQPGQSLTLIATANQGSEATYESGFVIDKFPISRPNLTFSTLTVSNMSPEDSSIYLCSVGVATNNYGYTFGSGTRLTVV.

The V call is TRBV7-2, the J call TRBJ2-7; a possible D gene is TRBD1 (6 bases). This CDR3 has 18 amino acids. Germline values: CDR1 SGHTA, CDR2 FQGNSA. Trimming took 2 bases from V and 0 from J, leaving 20 bases between them. The CDR3 loop is CASSLPRKITGISYEQYF. The CDR3 bases are TGTGCCAGCAGCTTACCACGCAAAATCACAGGGATCTCCTACGAGCAGTACTTC.

In regard to this clonotype: Without the conserved terminal phenylalanine or tryptophan, this CDR3 likely stems from a read error. No DNA is shown, since the ends of the CDR3 on it are uncertain; the CDR3 is the one TCRdb lists. The chain joins TRBV25-1 to TRBJ1-6; the table's D call TRBD1 went unverified against the DNA. Including both end residues, the CDR3 is 10 amino acids long. The germline CDR1 and CDR2 sequences are MGHDK and SYGVNS. The CDR3 reads CASSELGTGS.

The sample holds a few counts of this clonotype. The chain recombines TRBV20-1 with TRBJ2-1; 8 bases match TRBD2. With 2 bases clipped from V and 10 bases from J, the junction kept 10 bases outside the gene matches. The length of the CDR3 is 14 residues. Per the germline V gene, CDR1 is DFQATT and CDR2 is SNEGSKA (reference sequence). DNA for the CDR3: TGCAGTGCTAGATATCGGGGGGGCTTTGGGGAGCAGTTCTTC. Its protein is CSARYRGGFGEQFF.

The V and J genes are TRBV11-3 and TRBJ2-7; possible D gene TRBD1, 6 bases. CDR3 length: 13 amino acids. Deletions cut 4 bases from V and 6 bases from J, with 13 bases between. Germline-derived CDR1 and CDR2 are SGHNT and YENEEA. Written as DNA, the CDR3 is TGTGCCAGCAGCTCCGGACAGAACTCCGAGCAGTACTTC. This sequence encodes CASSSGQNSEQYF.

This clonotype was seen a handful of times. The V call is TRBV20-1, the J call TRBJ2-7, with 8 bases lining up with TRBD2. CDR1 and CDR2 (germline): DFQATT, SNEGSKA (reference sequence). The CDR3 has 15 amino acids. Losses at the gene ends were 6 bases for V and 7 bases for J; bases not matched to a gene: 17. Here the CDR3 DNA reads TGCAGTGCCATAGATACGGGAGGGCCGTCGGAGGAGCAGTACTTC. It codes for CSAIDTGGPSEEQYF.

This clonotype was observed a few times. J is TRBJ2-5 and V is TRBV15; D is unclear. V lost 3 bases and J lost 5, with 13 bases in between. Looked up from germline, CDR1 is LNHNV and CDR2 is YYDKDF (reference sequence). The CDR3 covers 14 residues. The CDR3 here is CATSRSEPWETQYF. CDR3 nucleotides: TGTGCCACCAGCAGGTCGGAGCCGTGGGAGACCCAGTACTTC. The variable domain in full, with the rest retrieved from reference TRBV15 and TRBJ2-5, is DAMVIQNPRYQVTQFGKPVTLSCSQTLNHNVMYWYQQKSSQAPKLLFHYYDKDFNNEADTPDNFQSRRPNTSFCFLDIRSPGLGDTAMYLCATSRSEPWETQYFGPGTRLLVL.

The rearrangement joins TRBV10-1 to TRBJ1-3; D ambiguous. The germline V gene has CDR1 WNHNN and CDR2 SYGVQD (reference sequence). Trimming stripped 0 bases from V and 0 bases from J, with 6 bases between. CDR3 length: 15 amino acids. The CDR3 DNA reads TGCGCCAGCAGTGAGTCGACATCCTCTGGAAACACCATATATTTT. It specifies CASSESTSSGNTIYF.

The gene calls are TRBV10-3 and TRBJ1-1; 10 bases are a match to TRBD1. The V segment lost 10 bases and the J segment 3 bases; nucleotides outside the gene matches: 5. Germline assignment: CDR1 ENHRY and CDR2 SYGVKD. The CDR3 consists of 13 residues. The chain's CDR3 is CASTGTGDTEAFF. DNA of the CDR3: TGTGCCAGCACCGGGACAGGGGACACTGAAGCTTTCTTT.

The genes are TRBV7-7 and TRBJ2-1; 16 nucleotides line up with TRBD2. CDR1 and CDR2 (germline): SSHAT, FNYEAQ (reference sequence). The trim removed 10 bases at V and 3 bases at J, leaving 9 bases unmatched. This CDR3 region has 17 residues. The CDR3 spells CANTPGTSGGDYNEQFF. CDR3 nucleotide sequence: TGTGCCAATACGCCGGGGACTAGCGGGGGGGACTACAATGAGCAGTTCTTC.

This clonotype has more than one count but fewer than ten. This chain connects TRBV10-3 to TRBJ2-6; D possibly uses TRBD1 or TRBD2 (5 bases each). CDR3 size: 14 residues. V was pared by 5 bases and J by 4 bases, with 9 bases between. Germline loops: CDR1 ENHRY, CDR2 SYGVKD. In DNA, the CDR3 is TGTGCCATCAGTTGGGACGGGGGGGCCAACGTCCTGACTTTC. Amino acid sequence: CAISWDGGANVLTF.

The table lists this clonotype with a few counts. The chain couples TRBV19 to TRBJ1-6; TRBD1 matches 7 bases. The germline V gene has CDR1 LNHDA and CDR2 SQIVND (reference sequence). The CDR3 loop spans 13 amino acids. Germline trimming cut 7 bases from V and 7 bases from J; bases unmatched to any gene: 4. The CDR3 region is CASKAGGNSPLHF. The CDR3 region has the DNA TGTGCCAGTAAGGCAGGGGGGAATTCACCCCTCCACTTT.

CDR3 protein: CASSERTGAGDTEAFF. For the CDR3, the DNA is TGCGCCAGCAGCGAAAGGACAGGGGCCGGGGACACTGAAGCTTTCTTT. The chain is built from TRBV5-1 and TRBJ1-1, with TRBD1 matching 9 bases. CDR1 is SGHRS and CDR2 is YFSETQ in the germline V gene. With V trimmed by 4 bases and J by 3 bases, 10 bases remained unmatched. The CDR3 is 16 amino acids.

The chain employs TRBV5-6 and TRBJ2-3, with 10 bases fitting TRBD1. The germline V gene encodes CDR1 SGHDT and CDR2 YYEEEE. There are 15 residues in the CDR3. The V gene end was trimmed by 2 bases and the J gene end by 4 bases; junction bases not matched to a gene: 4. This CDR3 is CASSFGGTGADTQYF. The CDR3 DNA is TGTGCCAGCAGCTTTGGTGGGACAGGGGCAGATACGCAGTATTTT. The full variable domain, its missing parts supplied by reference TRBV5-6 and TRBJ2-3, is DAGVTQSPTHLIKTRGQQVTLRCSPKSGHDTVSWYQQALGQGPQFIFQYYEEEERQRGNFPDRFSGHQFPNYSSELNVNALLLGDSALYLCASSFGGTGADTQYFGPGTRLTVL.

The chain couples TRBV6-9 to TRBJ2-7; tentative D call: TRBD2 (6 bases). The CDR3 consists of 11 residues. Germline-derived CDR1 and CDR2 are MNHGY and SVAAGI. The ends were cut back, 11 bases at V and 7 bases at J, with 15 bases in the middle. The CDR3 here is CAGGSVGEQYF. As DNA, the CDR3 is TGTGCCGGGGGGTCGGTGGGGGAGCAGTACTTC.

This chain connects TRBV7-9 to TRBJ1-1; D ambiguous. The CDR3 has 10 residues. V was pared by 5 bases and J by 5 bases, with 3 bases between. Germline V gene lookup returns CDR1 SEHNR and CDR2 FQNEAQ (reference sequence). The CDR3 nucleotides are TGTGCCAGCAGCGGGACTGAAGCTTTCTTT. Translated: CASSGTEAFF.

The chain couples TRBV20-1 to TRBJ2-5; D unclear. Trimming pared 3 bases from V and 5 bases from J, leaving 4 bases between. This CDR3 spans 10 amino acids. Germline V gene data show CDR1 as DFQATT and CDR2 as SNEGSKA (reference sequence). CDR3 sequence: CSASLETQYF. CDR3 sequence (DNA): TGCAGTGCTAGTCTGGAGACCCAGTACTTC.

The gene calls are TRBV2 and TRBJ2-3; unclear D gene. The V end was cut by 8 bases, the J end by 0 bases, with 12 bases between. This CDR3 contains 14 residues. CDR1 and CDR2 (germline): SNHLY, FYNNEI. This CDR3 is CASDDGRSTDTQYF. The CDR3, as DNA: TGTGCCAGCGATGATGGGCGGAGCACAGATACGCAGTATTTT.

The rearrangement uses TRBV3-1 and TRBJ2-7; a weak D match, TRBD1 (5 bases). V lost 0 bases to trimming and J lost 9 bases, with 12 bases between them. Looked up from germline, CDR1 is LGHDT and CDR2 is YNNKEL (reference sequence). There are 13 residues in the CDR3. The CDR3 loop reads CASSQDLDSPQYF. The CDR3 region has the DNA TGTGCCAGCAGCCAAGACCTCGACAGTCCGCAGTACTTC.

The V gene is TRBV7-9, the J gene TRBJ1-1; 8 nucleotides agree with TRBD1. Germline-derived CDR1 and CDR2 are SEHNR and FQNEAQ (reference sequence). The CDR3 has 15 amino acids. V shed 2 bases and J 6 bases; nucleotides not matched to a gene: 8. The CDR3 loop reads CASSLRVAGGPEAFF. The CDR3 nucleotides are TGTGCCAGCAGCTTAAGGGTGGCAGGGGGCCCTGAAGCTTTCTTT.

In its sample, this clonotype was seen many times. This chain joins TRBV12-3 or TRBV12-4 and TRBJ2-4; TRBD2 matches at 7 bases. V was clipped by 3 bases and J by 15 bases; unmatched bases: 11. The CDR3 is made up of 13 amino acids. The CDR3 DNA reads TGTGCCAGCAGTTTTCGGTTAGGCGAGCGGGGGTACTTC. Translated: CASSFRLGERGYF.

This clonotype has just a few counts. This chain uses TRBV10-3 with TRBJ1-2; D is perhaps TRBD1 (5 bases). This CDR3 region has 15 residues. Germline V gives CDR1 ENHRY, CDR2 SYGVKD. V shed 0 bases and J shed 0 bases, with 8 bases lying between them. CDR3 amino acids: CAISESTVANYGYTF. The CDR3 DNA reads TGTGCCATCAGTGAGTCGACAGTAGCTAACTATGGCTACACCTTC.

The V gene is TRBV7-6, the J gene TRBJ2-6; D might be TRBD2 (6 bases). V gave up 5 bases and J gave up 4 bases, with 12 bases separating them. Germline assignment: CDR1 SGHVS and CDR2 FNYEAQ. The CDR3 length is 15 residues. CDR3 region: CASSRWGEGANVLTF. CDR3 bases: TGTGCCAGCAGCCGCTGGGGGGAGGGGGCCAACGTCCTGACTTTC.